One sample yielded the 14 T cell receptor beta chains listed below, sequenced in a study of blood T cell repertoires in COVID-19. The method was immunoSEQ multiplex PCR; TCRdb's version includes in-frame clones alone and lacks a portion of them. This table holds roughly 150,000 clones, 88% found once. Material: peripheral blood. The receptors derive from a human donor in a cohort sampled during active COVID-19.

This clone was seen a few times. V usage is TRBV29-1 and J usage is TRBJ1-1, with D unresolved. CDR1 is SQVTM, CDR2 ANQGSEA, per germline. This CDR3 contains 14 residues. With 4 bases removed from V and 4 bases from J, the gap between germline ends came to 16 bases. The CDR3 is CSVGGWARGTEAFF. For the CDR3, the DNA is TGCAGCGTTGGAGGATGGGCCCGGGGCACTGAAGCTTTCTTT. The full variable domain, rest sourced from reference TRBV29-1 and TRBJ1-1, is SAVISQKPSRDICQRGTSLTIQCQVDSQVTMMFWYRQQPGQSLTLIATANQGSEATYESGFVIDKFPISRPNLTFSTLTVSNMSPEDSSIYLCSVGGWARGTEAFFGQGTRLTVV.

The genes are TRBV5-4 and TRBJ2-1, with D unclear. The V gene's germline CDR1 is SGHNT and CDR2 YYREEE (reference sequence). The V end was cut by 0 bases, the J end by 1 base, with 8 bases between. This CDR3 region has 15 residues. The CDR3 DNA reads TGTGCCAGCAGCTTGGGAGGTGTTTCCTACAATGAGCAGTTCTTC. This translates into CASSLGGVSYNEQFF. Using reference TRBV5-4 and TRBJ2-1 for the parts outside the CDR3, the full variable domain is ETGVTQSPTHLIKTRGQQVTLRCSSQSGHNTVSWYQQALGQGPQFIFQYYREEENGRGNFPPRFSGLQFPNYSSELNVNALELDDSALYLCASSLGGVSYNEQFFGPGTRLTVL.

This chain's CDR3 is CASSLSNRGVDEQYF. CDR3 nucleotide sequence: TGTGCCAGCAGCTTAAGTAACAGGGGTGTGGACGAGCAGTACTTC. This chain links TRBV7-3 with TRBJ2-7; 7 bases match TRBD1. Germline trimming cut 1 base from V and 5 bases from J; bases unmatched to any gene: 8. The germline V gene has CDR1 SGHTA and CDR2 FQGTGA. This CDR3 is built from 15 residues.

The V gene is TRBV7-2, the J gene TRBJ2-1; D gene ambiguous. V lost 1 base, J lost 6 bases, and 7 bases lay in between. The length of the CDR3 is 13 residues. Per the germline V gene, CDR1 is SGHTA and CDR2 is FQGNSA. Here the CDR3 reads CASSLVPGNEQFF. The CDR3 bases are TGTGCCAGCAGCTTAGTACCGGGCAATGAGCAGTTCTTC.

This chain links TRBV29-1 with TRBJ1-4, with 10 bases lining up with TRBD1. The CDR3 sequence is 14 residues long. Trimming cost V 8 bases and J 9 bases; bases outside gene matches: 12. Germline loops: CDR1 SQVTM, CDR2 ANQGSEA. The CDR3 region is CSFSTGGLTQKLFF. The CDR3 region has the DNA TGCAGCTTTTCGACAGGGGGCTTGACTCAAAAACTGTTTTTT. The full variable domain, completed using reference TRBV29-1 and TRBJ1-4, is SAVISQKPSRDICQRGTSLTIQCQVDSQVTMMFWYRQQPGQSLTLIATANQGSEATYESGFVIDKFPISRPNLTFSTLTVSNMSPEDSSIYLCSFSTGGLTQKLFFGSGTQLSVL.

The rearrangement joins TRBV5-3 to TRBJ1-5; D remains ambiguous. TRBV5-3 is reported as an ORF; its role is uncertain. The V gene lost 2 bases and the J gene lost 6 bases, with 15 bases spanning the gap. The CDR3 runs to 15 residues. The CDR3 loop reads CARSFDRGVSQPQHF. CDR3 coding DNA: TGTGCCAGAAGCTTTGACCGGGGAGTAAGTCAGCCCCAGCATTTT.

Comments on this clone: The sample has other DNA sequences that encode this CDR3 too. V gene TRBV5-1 combines with J gene TRBJ1-1; unclear D gene. V lost 1 base and J lost 1, with 8 bases in between. Germline V gene lookup returns CDR1 SGHRS and CDR2 YFSETQ. This CDR3 contains 14 residues. This CDR3 is CASSLQGRNTEAFF. Written as DNA, the CDR3 is TGCGCCAGCAGCTTGCAAGGGAGGAACACTGAAGCTTTCTTT.

The chain couples TRBV6-1 to TRBJ1-6; the D gene is possibly TRBD1 (5 bases). The CDR3 length is 18 residues. The germline V gene has CDR1 MNHNS and CDR2 SASEGT. Deletions cut 1 base from V and 9 bases from J, with 22 bases between. The CDR3 sequence: CASSEDSPIGVIRSPLHF. The CDR3 nucleotides read TGTGCCAGCAGTGAAGACAGTCCCATAGGGGTTATCCGTTCACCCCTCCACTTT.

The chain recombines TRBV6-5 with TRBJ1-2; TRBD1 aligns across 10 bases. Germline V lookup: CDR1 MNHEY, CDR2 SVGAGI. J gave up 7 bases and V 4 bases, and 9 bases lay outside the gene matches. The CDR3 runs to 15 residues. This CDR3 reads CASSSFYGTGAGYTF. The CDR3 nucleotides read TGTGCCAGCAGTTCCTTTTATGGGACAGGGGCTGGCTACACCTTC.

As concerns this clone: The junction shows a germline mismatch at one end, possibly a read error. The chain has TRBV7-3 and TRBJ2-3, with D perhaps TRBD2 (6 bases). The germline V gene has CDR1 SGHTA and CDR2 FQGTGA. The CDR3 contains 16 residues. CDR3: CASSLRGDGSRDTQYF. The CDR3 nucleotides read TGTGCCAGCAGCTTAAGGGGGGACGGGAGCAGAGATACGCAGTATTTT.

The chain couples TRBV3-1 (or the pseudogene TRBV3-2) to TRBJ2-3, with TRBD2 matching over 9 bases. Germline V gene data show CDR1 as LGHDT and CDR2 as YNNKEL (reference sequence). This CDR3 is 14 amino acids long. The V gene end was trimmed by 3 bases and the J gene end by 4 bases; junction bases not matched to a gene: 2. The CDR3 loop reads CASSHLAGPDTQYF. The CDR3 bases are TGTGCCAGCAGCCACCTAGCGGGGCCAGATACGCAGTATTTT.

The rearrangement links TRBV24-1 to TRBJ2-7; perhaps TRBD2 as D (6 bases). Per the germline V gene, CDR1 is KGHDR and CDR2 is SFDVKD. Deletions cut 4 bases from V and 0 bases from J, with 9 bases between. The CDR3 is 14 residues long. CDR3 DNA sequence: TGTGCCACCAGTGAGGGGACTCCCTCCTACGAGCAGTACTTC. Amino acids: CATSEGTPSYEQYF.

This clone has only one observation. The J gene is TRBJ1-5, the V gene TRBV6-5; TRBD1 aligns across 7 bases. This CDR3 has 13 residues. Germline V gives CDR1 MNHEY, CDR2 SVGAGI. V lost 7 bases and J lost 7; bases outside the gene matches: 7. The CDR3 nucleotides read TGTGCCAGCACCCAGGGGGAACACCAGCCCCAGCATTTT. Amino acid sequence: CASTQGEHQPQHF.

The chain carries TRBV7-9 and TRBJ1-5; D may be TRBD1 (5 bases). V shed 3 bases and J shed 2 bases, with 11 bases lying between them. Per the germline V gene, CDR1 is SEHNR and CDR2 is FQNEAQ (reference sequence). CDR3 length: 15 amino acids. This chain's CDR3 is CASSFGGGGNQPQHF. CDR3 DNA: TGTGCCAGCAGCTTCGGGGGAGGAGGCAATCAGCCCCAGCATTTT.